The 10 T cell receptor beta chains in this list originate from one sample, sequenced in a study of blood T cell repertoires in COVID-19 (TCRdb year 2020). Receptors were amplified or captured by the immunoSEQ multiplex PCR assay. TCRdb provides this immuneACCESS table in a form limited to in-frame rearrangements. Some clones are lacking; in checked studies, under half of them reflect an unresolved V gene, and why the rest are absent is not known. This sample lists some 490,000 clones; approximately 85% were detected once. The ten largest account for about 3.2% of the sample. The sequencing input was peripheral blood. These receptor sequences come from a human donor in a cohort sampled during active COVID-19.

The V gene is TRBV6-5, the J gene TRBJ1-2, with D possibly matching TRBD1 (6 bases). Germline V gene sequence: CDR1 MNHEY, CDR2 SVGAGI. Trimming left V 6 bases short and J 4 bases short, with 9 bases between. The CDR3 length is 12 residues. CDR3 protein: CASSGQLYGYTF. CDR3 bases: TGTGCCAGCAGCGGACAGCTCTATGGCTACACCTTC.

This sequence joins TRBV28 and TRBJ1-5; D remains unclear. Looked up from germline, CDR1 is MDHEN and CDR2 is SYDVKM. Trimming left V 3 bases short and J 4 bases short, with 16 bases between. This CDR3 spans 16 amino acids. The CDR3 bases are TGTGCCAGCAGTTTTTCGGGTAGGACTGATAATCAGCCCCAGCATTTT. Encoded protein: CASSFSGRTDNQPQHF.

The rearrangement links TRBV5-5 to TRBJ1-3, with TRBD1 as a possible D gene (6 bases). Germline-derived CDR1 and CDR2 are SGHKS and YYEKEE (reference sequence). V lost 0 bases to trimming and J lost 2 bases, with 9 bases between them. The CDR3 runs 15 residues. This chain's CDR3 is CASSLATGTGNTIYF. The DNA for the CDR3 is TGTGCCAGCAGCTTGGCCACAGGGACTGGAAACACCATATATTTT.

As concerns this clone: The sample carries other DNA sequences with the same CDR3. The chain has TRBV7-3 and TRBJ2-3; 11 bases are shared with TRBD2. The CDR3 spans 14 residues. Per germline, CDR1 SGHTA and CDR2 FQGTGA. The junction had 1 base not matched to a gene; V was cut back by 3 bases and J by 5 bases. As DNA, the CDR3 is TGTGCCAGCAGCTTCGGACTAGCGGGAGATACGCAGTATTTT. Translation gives CASSFGLAGDTQYF.

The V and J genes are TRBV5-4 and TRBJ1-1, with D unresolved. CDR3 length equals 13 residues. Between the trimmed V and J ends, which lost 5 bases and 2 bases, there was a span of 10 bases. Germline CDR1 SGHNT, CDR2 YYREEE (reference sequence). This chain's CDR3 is CASRSMANTEAFF. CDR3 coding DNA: TGTGCCAGCAGGTCCATGGCCAACACTGAAGCTTTCTTT. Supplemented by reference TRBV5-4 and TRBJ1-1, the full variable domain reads ETGVTQSPTHLIKTRGQQVTLRCSSQSGHNTVSWYQQALGQGPQFIFQYYREEENGRGNFPPRFSGLQFPNYSSELNVNALELDDSALYLCASRSMANTEAFFGQGTRLTVV.

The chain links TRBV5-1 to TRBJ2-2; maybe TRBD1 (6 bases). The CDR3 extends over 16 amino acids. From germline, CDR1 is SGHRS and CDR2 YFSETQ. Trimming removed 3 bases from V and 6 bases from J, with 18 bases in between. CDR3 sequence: CASSSHRDTFPGELFF. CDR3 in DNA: TGCGCCAGCAGCTCCCACCGGGACACCTTCCCCGGGGAGCTGTTTTTT.

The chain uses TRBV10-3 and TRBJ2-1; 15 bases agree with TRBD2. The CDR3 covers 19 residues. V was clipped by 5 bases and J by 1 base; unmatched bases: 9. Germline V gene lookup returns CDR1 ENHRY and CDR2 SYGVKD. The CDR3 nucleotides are TGTGCCATCAGTTGGACTAGCGGGAGGGCCGGAGGGTCCTACAATGAGCAGTTCTTC. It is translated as CAISWTSGRAGGSYNEQFF.

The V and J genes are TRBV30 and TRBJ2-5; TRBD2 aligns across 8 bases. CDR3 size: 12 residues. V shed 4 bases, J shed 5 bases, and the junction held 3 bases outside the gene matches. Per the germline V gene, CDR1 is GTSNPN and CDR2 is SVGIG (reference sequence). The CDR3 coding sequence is TGTGCCTGGAACCGGGGGGGGGAGACCCAGTACTTC. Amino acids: CAWNRGGETQYF.

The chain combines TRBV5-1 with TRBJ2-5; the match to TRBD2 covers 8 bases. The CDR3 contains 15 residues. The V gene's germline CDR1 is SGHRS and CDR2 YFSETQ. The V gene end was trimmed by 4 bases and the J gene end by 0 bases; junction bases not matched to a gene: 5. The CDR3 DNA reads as TGCGCCAGCAGCGGCAGCGGGAGCAACCAAGAGACCCAGTACTTC. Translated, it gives CASSGSGSNQETQYF. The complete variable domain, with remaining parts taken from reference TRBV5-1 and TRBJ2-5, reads KAGVTQTPRYLIKTRGQQVTLSCSPISGHRSVSWYQQTPGQGLQFLFEYFSETQRNKGNFPGRFSGRQFSNSRSEMNVSTLELGDSALYLCASSGSGSNQETQYFGPGTRLLVL.

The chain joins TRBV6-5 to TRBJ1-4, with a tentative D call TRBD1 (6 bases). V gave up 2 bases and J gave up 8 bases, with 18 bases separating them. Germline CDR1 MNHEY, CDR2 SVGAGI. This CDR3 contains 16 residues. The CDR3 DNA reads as TGTGCCAGCAGTTACACCTATAGACAGGTTGGCGAAAAACTGTTTTTT. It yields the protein CASSYTYRQVGEKLFF.